This T cell receptor beta chain was observed in a study of T cells in Graves' hyperthyroidism and ophthalmopathy. Study-wide results and caveats: Most clonotypes expanded in thyroid above 0.001 were likewise present in blood.

Worth noting for this clonotype: Its antigen remains unidentified.

TCR beta CDR3 regions were amplified from RNA. First-round RT-PCR targeting the TCR CDR3 was performed with the HTBI primer set. A single record per CDR3 protein comes from TCRdb applying MiXCR to the multiplex PCR reads. The table has 650,000 to 750,000 distinct CDR3 sequences, approximately 15% seen once. The trim removed 1 base at V and 5 bases at J, leaving 4 bases unmatched. CDR1 SGHTA and CDR2 FQGNSA come from the germline V gene. CDR3 length: 17 residues. The receptor was isolated from a woman between 18 and 29 years old with Graves' hyperthyroidism. This rearrangement joins TRBV7-2 to TRBJ2-5, with 16 bases matching TRBD2. The sequencing input was blood. The CDR3 DNA reads TGTGCCAGCAGCTTAGGGGGACTAGCGGGAGGGCCGGAGACCCAGTACTTC. It codes for CASSLGGLAGGPETQYF.